Given below is one TCR beta chain in context. Its antigen is unidentified. The data originate from a study of T cell responses to AZD1222 COVID-19 vaccine. Study-wide points: Per reports, nearly half of all spike-specific TCRs target regions that are unmutated in variants.

The assay was immunoSEQ multiplex PCR, and TCRdb's table has in-frame clones only and misses some. Of fewer than 120,000 clones in the sample, roughly four fifths were seen once. CDR3 length equals 15 residues. Trimming took off 0 bases at V and 3 bases at J, with 9 bases between the two ends. The sample here was peripheral blood, taken on day 0 of AZD1222 vaccination. The rearrangement joins TRBV23-1 to TRBJ2-1, with D perhaps matching TRBD1 (5 bases). TRBV23-1 is assigned to the ORF class and has an uncertain function. The clonotype comes from an adult in good health. CDR3 DNA sequence: TGCGCCAGCAGTCAATCGGGGCCGGGCTACAATGAGCAGTTCTTC. Translated: CASSQSGPGYNEQFF.